This record concerns one TCR beta chain sequence. What it binds is unknown. Here immunoSEQ multiplex PCR was the method, and the copy in TCRdb shows in-frame clones only, minus some. The data hold 130,000 to 150,000 clones, with about 91% observed a single time. Germline V CDR1 and CDR2: SGHTA, FQGNSA. V was cut by 2 bases and J by 2 bases, with 8 bases left in between. The CDR3 has 14 residues. These data come from a study of T cell responses to AZD1222 COVID-19 vaccine. Points from the study as a whole: Variant regions that are unmutated are reportedly the target of nearly half of spike-specific TCRs. CD4 TCRs linked to vaccination spanned spike, dominating at 160-218 and 743-854.

The sample was peripheral blood, taken on day 0 of AZD1222 vaccination. V and J are TRBV7-2 and TRBJ2-3; possibly TRBD1 for D (5 bases). The TCR was taken from an adult in good health. The CDR3 DNA reads TGTGCCAGCAGCTTACAGGGCTACACAGATACGCAGTATTTT. Translating gives CASSLQGYTDTQYF.